This TCR beta chain is drawn from a study of T cell repertoires in cytomegalovirus infection. TCRdb reprocessed the reads with MiXCR, giving one entry per CDR3 protein. In the table there are approximately 70,000 distinct CDR3 sequences, 20% to 25% of which are singletons. On this clonotype itself: What it binds is not known.

The CDR3 spans 14 residues. Trimming stripped 7 bases from V and 0 bases from J, with 9 bases between. CDR1 is LNHDA and CDR2 is SQIVND in the germline V gene (reference sequence). The sample consisted of PBMCs, sequenced either directly or after in vitro stimulation (not recorded which). This sequence originates from a human donor in good health (CMV status not recorded). Some clones in this sample may be carry-over from other donors' samples. The chain recombines TRBV19 with TRBJ2-2, with D possibly TRBD1 on 5 matching bases. The CDR3 loop is CASIGHANTGELFF. CDR3 nucleotide sequence: TGTGCCAGTATAGGACATGCGAACACCGGGGAGCTGTTTTTT.